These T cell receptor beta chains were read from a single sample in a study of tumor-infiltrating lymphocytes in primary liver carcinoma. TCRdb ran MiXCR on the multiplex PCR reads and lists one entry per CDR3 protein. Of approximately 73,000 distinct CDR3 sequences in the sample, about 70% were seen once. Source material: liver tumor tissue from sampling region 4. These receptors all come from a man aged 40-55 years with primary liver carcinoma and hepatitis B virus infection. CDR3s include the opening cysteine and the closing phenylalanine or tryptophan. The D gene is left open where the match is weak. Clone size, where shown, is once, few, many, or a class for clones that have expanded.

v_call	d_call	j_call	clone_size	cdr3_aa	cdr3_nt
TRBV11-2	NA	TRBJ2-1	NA	CASSMDIVLTMGEQFF	TGTGCCAGCAGCATGGATATCGTACTAACCATGGGTGAGCAGTTCTTC
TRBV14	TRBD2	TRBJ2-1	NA	CACSAVAGVYKEQFF	TGTGCCTGCAGTGCCGTAGCGGGAGTCTACAAAGAGCAGTTCTTC
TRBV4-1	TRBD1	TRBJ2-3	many	CASSHTGGADTQYF	TGCGCCAGCAGCCACACAGGGGGCGCAGATACGCAGTATTTT
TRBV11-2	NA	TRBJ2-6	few	CASSNGLSGANVFTF	TGTGCCAGCAGCAATGGACTCTCTGGGGCCAACGTCTTTACTTTC
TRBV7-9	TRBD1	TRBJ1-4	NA	CASRSTGAGKLFF	TGTGCCAGCAGATCGACAGGGGCTGGAAAACTGTTTTTT
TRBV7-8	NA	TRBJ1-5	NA	CASNSFRGNQPQHF	TGTGCCAGCAACTCATTCCGAGGAAATCAGCCCCAGCATTTT
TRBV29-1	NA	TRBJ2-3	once	CSAQHGLLSTDTQYF	TGCAGCGCGCAACATGGACTCCTTAGTACAGATACGCAGTATTTT
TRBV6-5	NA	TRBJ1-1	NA	CTSSLTGENTEAFF	TGTACCAGCAGTTTAACAGGAGAGAACACTGAAGCTTTCTTT
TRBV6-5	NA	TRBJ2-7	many	CASSYDAVGYEQYF	TGTGCCAGCAGTTACGACGCCGTAGGCTACGAGCAGTACTTC
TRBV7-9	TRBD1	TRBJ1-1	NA	CANSFGQGNTEAFF	TGTGCCAACAGTTTCGGACAGGGGAACACTGAAGCTTTCTTT
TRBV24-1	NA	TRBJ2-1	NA	CATSDRSRVGNEQFF	TGTGCCACCAGTGATAGGAGCAGGGTGGGCAATGAGCAGTTCTTC
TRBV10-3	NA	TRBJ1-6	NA	CIIMQGFESPLHF	TGTATCATCATGCAGGGGTTCGAATCACCCCTCCACTTT
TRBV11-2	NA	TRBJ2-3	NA	CASSTGTGLYF	TGTGCCAGCAGCACCGGGACGGGGCTGTATTTT
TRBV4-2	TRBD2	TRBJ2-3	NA	CASSHDEGAGGVDTQYF	TGTGCCAGCAGCCATGATGAGGGAGCGGGAGGGGTAGACACGCAGTATTTT
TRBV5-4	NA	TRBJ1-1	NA	CASSYRGTEAYF	TGTGCCAGCAGCTATCGGGGCACCGAAGCTTACTTT
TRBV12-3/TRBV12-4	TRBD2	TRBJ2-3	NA	CASCQDGYSSGRSPDTQYF	TGTGCCAGCTGTCAGGACGGATACTCCAGCGGGAGGTCCCCAGATACCCAGTATTTT
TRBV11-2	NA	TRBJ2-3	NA	CASSLGVPVINTQYF	TGTGCCAGCAGCTTAGGAGTCCCGGTCATAAATACGCAGTATTTT
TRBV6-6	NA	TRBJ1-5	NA	CASSQGHSTDTQHF	TGTGCCAGCAGTCAGGGACACTCCACAGACACGCAGCATTTT
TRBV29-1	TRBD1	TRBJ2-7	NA	CSVGGQGSYEQCF	TGCAGCGTTGGGGGACAGGGTTCATATGAGCAGTGCTTC
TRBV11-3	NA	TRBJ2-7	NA	CASSSQWGEQYF	TGTGCCAGCAGCTCCCAATGGGGGGAGCAGTACTTC